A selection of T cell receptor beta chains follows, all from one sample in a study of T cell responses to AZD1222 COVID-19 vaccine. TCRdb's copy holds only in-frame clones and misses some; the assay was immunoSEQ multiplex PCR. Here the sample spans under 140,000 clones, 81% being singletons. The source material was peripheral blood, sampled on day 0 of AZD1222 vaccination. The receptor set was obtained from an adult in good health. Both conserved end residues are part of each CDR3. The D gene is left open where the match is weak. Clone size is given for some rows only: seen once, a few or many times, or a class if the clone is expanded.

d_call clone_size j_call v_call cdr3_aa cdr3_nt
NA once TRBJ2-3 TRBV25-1 CASIMVRYKPNTQYF TGTGCCAGCATAATGGTTCGATACAAACCCAATACGCAGTATTTT
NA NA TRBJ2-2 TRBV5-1 CASSKPGLANTGELFF TGCGCCAGCAGCAAGCCAGGGTTGGCGAACACCGGGGAGCTGTTTTTT
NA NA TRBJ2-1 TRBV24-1 CATSSAQGLDNEQFF TGTGCCACCAGTTCAGCCCAGGGGCTCGACAATGAGCAGTTCTTC
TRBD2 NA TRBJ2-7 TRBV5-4 CASSLGLAGSRTYEQYF TGTGCCAGCAGCTTGGGACTAGCGGGTTCTAGGACTTACGAGCAGTACTTC
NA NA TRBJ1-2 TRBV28 CASFSQGGDYGYTF TGTGCCAGCTTCTCACAGGGAGGGGACTATGGCTACACCTTC
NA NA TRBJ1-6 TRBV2 CASRGQGFDSPLHF TGTGCCAGCAGAGGTCAAGGGTTTGATTCACCCCTCCACTTT
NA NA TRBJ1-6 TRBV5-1 CASSPGQFNSPLHF TGCGCCAGCAGCCCGGGACAATTCAATTCACCCCTCCACTTT
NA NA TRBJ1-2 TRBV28 CASSFHTRGYTF TGTGCCAGCAGTTTTCATACACGGGGCTACACCTTC
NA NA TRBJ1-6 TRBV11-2 CASSLGEAYNSPLHF TGTGCCAGCAGCTTAGGGGAGGCCTATAATTCACCCCTCCACTTT
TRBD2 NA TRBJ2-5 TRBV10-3 CAISESGGRGGETQYF TGTGCCATCAGTGAAAGCGGAGGACGCGGGGGGGAGACCCAGTACTTC
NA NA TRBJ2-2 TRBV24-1 CATRRDNTGELFF TGTGCCACCAGAAGAGATAACACCGGGGAGCTGTTTTTT
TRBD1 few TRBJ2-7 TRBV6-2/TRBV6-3 CASSGPGQGTYEQYF TGTGCCAGCAGTGGCCCGGGACAGGGTACCTACGAGCAGTACTTC